This TCR beta chain appears in the sequencing data of a study of identical twins. Study-wide results and caveats: Models underpredicted monozygotic twin sharing of out-of-frame TCR alpha.

V lost 5 bases to trimming and J lost 5 bases, with 14 bases between them. Germline assignment: CDR1 MNHEY and CDR2 SMNVEV (reference sequence). CDR3 length: 14 amino acids. A single record per CDR3 protein comes from TCRdb applying MiXCR to the 5' RACE reads. The table records 17,000 or so distinct CDR3 sequences, just under 70% of them present only once. This clonotype is categorized as medium-sized (0.01 to 0.1%). As yet, its antigen is unknown. The sample taken for sequencing was memory (CD45RO+) T cells sorted from blood. This chain joins TRBV27 and TRBJ2-3; D is unclear. The sequence was obtained from a woman aged 18-29 years in good health. This table probably holds off-target reads from a library built for another chain. The CDR3: CASSPPVLQDTQYF. The CDR3 DNA follows: TGTGCCAGCAGTCCCCCGGTACTACAAGATACGCAGTATTTT.